Following are 20 T cell receptor beta chains from one sample sequenced in a study of control samples from healthy donors and cancer patients. Only in-frame clones appear in the TCRdb table, and some are missing; sequencing was by immunoSEQ multiplex PCR. The sample lists 170,000 or so clones, just under 95% seen once, with 8.5% in the top ten. Input material: blood. The receptors stem from a woman between 40 and 50 years old in good health.

This clone appeared once. This sequence joins TRBV18 and TRBJ2-2; 8 nucleotides align to TRBD2. The junction had 9 bases not matched to a gene; V was cut back by 3 bases and J by 3 bases. Germline CDR1 and CDR2: KGHSH and LQKENI. The CDR3 sequence is 17 residues long. CDR3 bases: TGTGCCAGCTCACCGAGCGGGAGATCCGCCGACACCGGGGAGCTGTTTTTT. It encodes CASSPSGRSADTGELFF. Combining the CDR3 with reference TRBV18 and TRBJ2-2 gives the whole variable domain NAGVMQNPRHLVRRRGQEARLRCSPMKGHSHVYWYRQLPEEGLKFMVYLQKENIIDESGMPKERFSAEFPKEGPSILRIQQVVRGDSAAYFCASSPSGRSADTGELFFGEGSRLTVL.

This clone was counted a single time. Other nucleotide sequences from this sample produce the same CDR3. The V call is TRBV24-1, the J call TRBJ2-1; the D gene could be TRBD1 or TRBD2 (5 bases each). The CDR3 is made up of 14 amino acids. V was trimmed by 5 bases and J by 1 base, leaving 8 bases between them. Germline-derived CDR1 and CDR2 are KGHDR and SFDVKD. CDR3 protein: CATSGGGSYNEQFF. DNA for the CDR3: TGTGCCACCAGTGGTGGGGGATCCTACAATGAGCAGTTCTTC.

The chain recombines TRBV11-2 with TRBJ1-4, with D hard to call. Germline V gene sequence: CDR1 SGHAT, CDR2 FQNNGV. V was clipped by 3 bases and J by 5 bases, with 10 bases between them. This CDR3 comprises 14 residues. CDR3 in DNA: TGTGCCAGCAGCTTTATTCCGGGGAATGAAAAACTGTTTTTT. Residues: CASSFIPGNEKLFF.

This clone was observed once. This sequence joins TRBV4-1 and TRBJ1-1, with 7 nucleotides matching TRBD1. V gave up 1 base and J gave up 5 bases; unmatched junction bases: 7. Germline values: CDR1 MGHRA, CDR2 YSYEKL. The CDR3 sequence is 15 residues long. The DNA of the CDR3 is TGCGCCAGCAGCCAAGGACCGGGACAGCGAACTGAAGCTTTCTTT. Translation: CASSQGPGQRTEAFF.

The sample holds one count of this clone. The CDR3 loop is CASSLYGYQPQHF. CDR3 bases: TGTGCCAGCAGCTTGTACGGATACCAGCCCCAGCATTTT. V usage is TRBV5-8 and J usage is TRBJ1-5, with no clear D. V was shortened by 1 base and J by 7 bases, with 9 bases between the two germline ends. CDR1 and CDR2 from the germline V gene are SGHTS and YDEGEE. The CDR3 runs 13 residues.

This clone has a single count. The V gene is TRBV5-6, the J gene TRBJ2-7, with no clear D. Germline loops: CDR1 SGHDT, CDR2 YYEEEE. V lost 1 base and J lost 3, with 11 bases in between. This CDR3 comprises 14 residues. CDR3 sequence: CASSLFAVGYEQYF. The DNA for the CDR3 is TGTGCCAGCAGCTTGTTCGCAGTTGGCTACGAGCAGTACTTC.

A remark on this clone: The sample contains more than one DNA sequence encoding this CDR3. V is TRBV7-9 and J is TRBJ1-3; D might be TRBD1 (5 bases). Deletions cut 5 bases from V and 0 bases from J, with 8 bases between. CDR1 is SEHNR and CDR2 is FQNEAQ in the germline V gene (reference sequence). CDR3 length equals 14 residues. In DNA, the CDR3 is TGTGCCAGCAGCCCGGACATCTCTGGAAACACCATATATTTT. Translation: CASSPDISGNTIYF.

The chain combines TRBV30 with TRBJ2-2; 7 bases match TRBD2. The germline V gene encodes CDR1 GTSNPN and CDR2 SVGIG (reference sequence). This CDR3 is 14 amino acids long. Trimming cost V 1 base and J 4 bases; bases outside gene matches: 3. Written as DNA, the CDR3 is TGTGCCTGGAGTGGGGGGAGGGCCACCGGGGAGCTGTTTTTT. Its translation is CAWSGGRATGELFF.

This chain joins TRBV28 and TRBJ2-4; no clear D. The CDR3 has 13 residues. Trimming shortened V by 8 bases and J by 9 bases, and 17 bases separated the two germline ends. Germline loops: CDR1 MDHEN, CDR2 SYDVKM. The CDR3 reads CASGGFSQSIQYF. The DNA for the CDR3 is TGTGCCAGCGGCGGTTTCTCTCAGAGCATTCAGTACTTC.

The gene calls are TRBV11-3 and TRBJ2-3; D is unresolved. V gave up 5 bases and J gave up 5 bases, with 14 bases separating them. CDR3 length equals 14 residues. Germline CDR1 SGHNT, CDR2 YENEEA. CDR3 nucleotide sequence: TGTGCCAGCAGCATCGCAGGCATGAGAGATACGCAGTATTTT. Protein: CASSIAGMRDTQYF.

V usage is TRBV6-2 or TRBV6-3 and J usage is TRBJ2-5; D call uncertain. Germline CDR1 is MNHEY and CDR2 is SVGEGT. This CDR3 region has 19 residues. Trimming removed 0 bases from V and 4 bases from J, with 24 bases in between. CDR3 amino acids: CASSYSSSPNAAWRETQYF. For the CDR3, the DNA is TGTGCCAGCAGTTACTCGTCTAGTCCGAACGCCGCGTGGAGAGAGACCCAGTACTTC.

The chain employs TRBV25-1 and TRBJ1-1; D perhaps matches TRBD1 (6 bases). The CDR3 extends over 14 amino acids. The germline CDR1 and CDR2 sequences are MGHDK and SYGVNS. The V gene lost 3 bases and the J gene lost 1 base, with 9 bases spanning the gap. The CDR3 DNA follows: TGTGCCAGCAGTGATACAGGGAGGAACACTGAAGCTTTCTTT. Its translation: CASSDTGRNTEAFF.

The chain combines TRBV5-4 with TRBJ1-6; a weak D match, TRBD1 (5 bases). Germline V CDR1 and CDR2: SGHNT, YYREEE (reference sequence). CDR3 length: 16 residues. Trimming pared 4 bases from V and 1 base from J, leaving 12 bases between. The CDR3 loop is CASSTWGVSYNSPLHF. The CDR3 bases are TGTGCCAGCAGCACATGGGGGGTTTCCTATAATTCACCCCTCCACTTT.

This chain connects TRBV5-1 to TRBJ2-1, with TRBD1 identical over 7 bases. The CDR3 runs to 14 residues. J was trimmed by 5 bases and V by 2 bases; bases with no gene match: 4. CDR1 and CDR2 from the germline V gene are SGHRS and YFSETQ. The chain's CDR3 is CASSLTGANNEQFF. CDR3 DNA sequence: TGCGCCAGCAGCTTAACAGGGGCCAACAATGAGCAGTTCTTC.

This chain uses TRBV30 with TRBJ2-7; 8 bases align to TRBD2. The CDR3 extends over 14 amino acids. J gave up 6 bases and V 1 base, and 8 bases lay outside the gene matches. Germline CDR1 and CDR2: GTSNPN and SVGIG (reference sequence). The CDR3 region has the DNA TGTGCCTGGAGTGCAAGCGGGAGTTCAGGCGAGCAGTACTTC. It yields the protein CAWSASGSSGEQYF.

The CDR3 DNA sequence: TGTGCCAGCAGTTCGGGCCCGGGGGCTGGAAACACCATATATTTT. Its protein product is CASSSGPGAGNTIYF. V is TRBV6-6 and J is TRBJ1-3; weak D call: TRBD1 (5 bases). V lost 4 bases and J lost 2, with 12 bases in between. CDR1 MNHNY and CDR2 SVGAGI come from the germline V gene (reference sequence). CDR3 length: 15 amino acids.

This chain joins TRBV11-2 and TRBJ1-3; D call uncertain. Germline V CDR1 and CDR2: SGHAT, FQNNGV. This CDR3 is 13 amino acids long. V lost 0 bases to trimming and J lost 4 bases, with 4 bases between them. DNA of the CDR3: TGTGCCAGCAGCTTAGAGGCAGGAAACACCATATATTTT. It yields the protein CASSLEAGNTIYF.

This rearrangement joins TRBV9 to TRBJ1-2; 7 bases align to TRBD1. CDR3 length: 13 residues. Germline CDR1 reads SGDLS; CDR2 reads YYNGEE. V shed 3 bases and J 4 bases; nucleotides not matched to a gene: 3. The CDR3 DNA follows: TGTGCCAGCAGCGCGACAGGGATCTATGGCTACACCTTC. Amino acids: CASSATGIYGYTF. The full variable domain, rest sourced from reference TRBV9 and TRBJ1-2, is DSGVTQTPKHLITATGQRVTLRCSPRSGDLSVYWYQQSLDQGLQFLIQYYNGEERAKGNILERFSAQQFPDLHSELNLSSLELGDSALYFCASSATGIYGYTFGSGTRLTVV.

This rearrangement joins TRBV12-5 to TRBJ1-5; D is perhaps TRBD1 (6 bases). The CDR3 extends over 14 amino acids. Germline assignment: CDR1 LGHNT and CDR2 FRNRAP. V lost 4 bases, J lost 7 bases, and 14 bases lay in between. The CDR3 reads CASGSLRGGQPQHF. The CDR3 region has the DNA TGTGCTAGTGGTTCCTTGAGGGGGGGCCAGCCCCAGCATTTT.

This chain connects TRBV20-1 to TRBJ1-1, with 9 nucleotides matching TRBD1. V was clipped by 3 bases and J by 5 bases; unmatched bases: 13. This CDR3 spans 16 amino acids. Germline V gene data show CDR1 as DFQATT and CDR2 as SNEGSKA (reference sequence). The CDR3 nucleotides are TGCAGTGCTAGTCGGAGCCCGGACAGGGGCGATACTGAAGCTTTCTTT. Protein sequence: CSASRSPDRGDTEAFF.